This is a list of T cell receptor beta chains from one sample in a study of memory CD4+ T cells and cytomegalovirus serostatus. Sequencing was performed with immunoSEQ multiplex PCR; in TCRdb, only in-frame clones are kept and a portion is missing. The table includes 85,000 to 100,000 clones, roughly 80% detected once. Specimen: memory CD4+ T cells from blood. All receptors derive from an adult in good health and CMV-seropositive. Both conserved end residues are part of each CDR3. Each record gives: CDR3 protein, clone size, J gene, V gene. Not every row has a clone size; where given, it reads once, few, many or a size class.

cdr3_aa: CASSFSRNTGELFF
clone_size: NA
j_call: TRBJ2-2
v_call: TRBV11-3

cdr3_aa: CASSHRGGKDGYTF
clone_size: NA
j_call: TRBJ1-2
v_call: TRBV2

cdr3_aa: CASSPGLNEKLFF
clone_size: NA
j_call: TRBJ1-4
v_call: TRBV6-5

cdr3_aa: CASSREQILGADTQYF
clone_size: NA
j_call: TRBJ2-3
v_call: TRBV28

cdr3_aa: CASSLWSPGRSLDGYTF
clone_size: NA
j_call: TRBJ1-2
v_call: TRBV5-1

cdr3_aa: CASSELAGATGELFF
clone_size: NA
j_call: TRBJ2-2
v_call: TRBV6-1

cdr3_aa: CASSLAGIPIYF
clone_size: NA
j_call: TRBJ1-3
v_call: TRBV7-6

cdr3_aa: CASGRKETQYF
clone_size: NA
j_call: TRBJ2-5
v_call: TRBV6-6

cdr3_aa: CASSPGQGKGGNEKLFF
clone_size: NA
j_call: TRBJ1-4
v_call: TRBV7-2

cdr3_aa: CASSEGDSQPQHF
clone_size: NA
j_call: TRBJ1-5
v_call: TRBV2

cdr3_aa: CASRRGPATNEKLFF
clone_size: NA
j_call: TRBJ1-4
v_call: TRBV6-1

cdr3_aa: CASSSGTDYGYTF
clone_size: NA
j_call: TRBJ1-2
v_call: TRBV5-4

cdr3_aa: CASKRGVSTYEQYF
clone_size: NA
j_call: TRBJ2-7
v_call: TRBV6-6

cdr3_aa: CASSFNRYSYEQYF
clone_size: NA
j_call: TRBJ2-7
v_call: TRBV28

cdr3_aa: CASSLAQGSGANVLTF
clone_size: NA
j_call: TRBJ2-6
v_call: TRBV7-9

cdr3_aa: CASSQAGGRSNEQFF
clone_size: NA
j_call: TRBJ2-1
v_call: TRBV4-1

cdr3_aa: CASSSGLAGVGDTQYF
clone_size: NA
j_call: TRBJ2-3
v_call: TRBV7-3

cdr3_aa: CASSYLPLGGRGGYTF
clone_size: NA
j_call: TRBJ1-2
v_call: TRBV6-5

cdr3_aa: CASSEGAYQETQYF
clone_size: once
j_call: TRBJ2-5
v_call: TRBV28

cdr3_aa: CATQGGGGDTQYF
clone_size: NA
j_call: TRBJ2-3
v_call: TRBV6-6

cdr3_aa: CASTASGSSYNEQFF
clone_size: NA
j_call: TRBJ2-1
v_call: TRBV19

cdr3_aa: CASSLEQGKNIQYF
clone_size: NA
j_call: TRBJ2-4
v_call: TRBV11-3

cdr3_aa: CATLQGPMGNTIYF
clone_size: NA
j_call: TRBJ1-3
v_call: TRBV6-1

cdr3_aa: CASRRGTAEAFF
clone_size: few
j_call: TRBJ1-1
v_call: TRBV6-6

cdr3_aa: CAWSPHSGRTEQYF
clone_size: NA
j_call: TRBJ2-7
v_call: TRBV30

cdr3_aa: CASSITDDQPQHF
clone_size: NA
j_call: TRBJ1-5
v_call: TRBV19

cdr3_aa: CASSGDRGSHEQYF
clone_size: NA
j_call: TRBJ2-7
v_call: TRBV7-6

cdr3_aa: CAISLGTGGEKLFF
clone_size: NA
j_call: TRBJ1-4
v_call: TRBV6-1

cdr3_aa: CSISGTAFEAFF
clone_size: few
j_call: TRBJ1-1
v_call: TRBV29-1

cdr3_aa: CASSARDRQETQYF
clone_size: NA
j_call: TRBJ2-5
v_call: TRBV19

cdr3_aa: CASSSHGGYGYTF
clone_size: NA
j_call: TRBJ1-2
v_call: TRBV6-5

cdr3_aa: CASSLGGGAHGYTF
clone_size: NA
j_call: TRBJ1-2
v_call: TRBV7-2

cdr3_aa: CASSLATIPTGELFF
clone_size: NA
j_call: TRBJ2-2
v_call: TRBV7-3

cdr3_aa: CASSYGGTGGTGELFF
clone_size: NA
j_call: TRBJ2-2
v_call: TRBV5-6

cdr3_aa: CASSHPIGSYEQYF
clone_size: NA
j_call: TRBJ2-7
v_call: TRBV7-2

cdr3_aa: CASRDPGGAYEQYF
clone_size: once
j_call: TRBJ2-7
v_call: TRBV6-6

cdr3_aa: CAWTMTSGSPFFF
clone_size: few
j_call: TRBJ2-1
v_call: TRBV30

cdr3_aa: CASSSTTGGTDTQYF
clone_size: NA
j_call: TRBJ2-3
v_call: TRBV11-2

cdr3_aa: CASSRPPNTEAFF
clone_size: NA
j_call: TRBJ1-1
v_call: TRBV6-1

cdr3_aa: CASSPLVGGQVGNEQFF
clone_size: once
j_call: TRBJ2-1
v_call: TRBV18

cdr3_aa: CAWSLLGGVGTEAFF
clone_size: once
j_call: TRBJ1-1
v_call: TRBV30

cdr3_aa: CASSAGTVALETQYF
clone_size: once
j_call: TRBJ2-5
v_call: TRBV7-3

cdr3_aa: CASSSDRDEQFF
clone_size: few
j_call: TRBJ2-1
v_call: TRBV5-4

cdr3_aa: CASSLGPVGETQYF
clone_size: once
j_call: TRBJ2-5
v_call: TRBV7-2

cdr3_aa: CASSLGQGFTNEKLFF
clone_size: NA
j_call: TRBJ1-4
v_call: TRBV5-1

cdr3_aa: CASSLVGAFEAFF
clone_size: NA
j_call: TRBJ1-1
v_call: TRBV11-2

cdr3_aa: CASSLTGSTNEKLFF
clone_size: NA
j_call: TRBJ1-4
v_call: TRBV6-5

cdr3_aa: CASSLVPGDQPQHF
clone_size: NA
j_call: TRBJ1-5
v_call: TRBV7-3

cdr3_aa: CASSFGDYNSPLHF
clone_size: NA
j_call: TRBJ1-6
v_call: TRBV7-9